The rows below give T cell receptor beta chains drawn from one sample of a study of cytotoxic CD8 clonotypes in ibrutinib-treated CLL. Profiled with immunoSEQ multiplex PCR; TCRdb holds only in-frame clones, not every one. Of tens of thousands of clones in the sample, approximately 71% were seen once. This specimen consisted of PBMCs, obtained after 12 months of ibrutinib treatment. The receptor source for this set is a human donor with chronic lymphocytic leukemia. CDR3s include the opening cysteine and the closing phenylalanine or tryptophan. The D gene is left open where the match is weak. Clone size is stated in some rows and not others, as once, few, many or a class when expanded.

-,TRBV27,many,TRBJ2-1,CASRQTGTIYNEQFF,TGTGCCAGCAGGCAAACCGGGACAATTTACAATGAGCAGTTCTTC
-,TRBV9,-,TRBJ2-1,CASSVGWQPYNEQFF,TGTGCCAGCAGCGTAGGATGGCAGCCCTACAATGAGCAGTTCTTC
TRBD2,TRBV7-9,-,TRBJ2-7,CASSTSGRAYEQYF,TGTGCCAGCAGCACGAGCGGGAGGGCCTACGAGCAGTACTTC
-,TRBV6-1,few,TRBJ1-2,CASSEAWGLGQGYTF,TGTGCCAGCAGTGAAGCTTGGGGCCTTGGGCAGGGCTACACCTTC
TRBD1,TRBV6-1,-,TRBJ1-1,CASSVTGVGVNTEAFF,TGTGCCAGCAGTGTGACAGGGGTCGGAGTGAACACTGAAGCTTTCTTT
TRBD1,TRBV7-3,-,TRBJ2-7,CASSLRPLGTGFTEQYF,TGTGCCAGCAGCTTAAGACCCCTCGGGACAGGGTTCACCGAGCAGTACTTC
-,TRBV7-6,-,TRBJ2-3,CASSLAPQGPQYF,TGTGCCAGCAGCTTAGCGCCTCAGGGCCCGCAGTATTTT
TRBD2,TRBV18,-,TRBJ2-7,CASSQRGSSYEQYF,TGTGCCAGCTCACAGCGGGGGAGCTCCTACGAGCAGTACTTC
TRBD2,TRBV7-2,-,TRBJ2-3,CASRLGAGPPGTDTQYF,TGTGCCAGCAGGTTGGGAGCGGGGCCTCCGGGGACAGATACGCAGTATTTT
-,TRBV5-1,few,TRBJ2-7,CASSFSTALDEQYF,TGCGCCAGCAGCTTTTCGACAGCCCTGGACGAGCAGTACTTC
TRBD1,TRBV5-4,-,TRBJ2-7,CASSLLGQGPYEQYF,TGTGCCAGCAGCTTGTTGGGACAGGGTCCCTACGAGCAGTACTTC
-,TRBV6-1,-,TRBJ2-1,CASSDSQAAIRIF,TGTGCCAGCAGTGACTCCCAAGCCGCGATTCGCATCTTC
-,TRBV7-6,once,TRBJ1-2,CASSFVPGRDGYTF,TGTGCCAGCAGCTTCGTCCCTGGACGAGACGGCTACACCTTC
-,TRBV6-5,-,TRBJ1-5,CASSTWGDLQPQHF,TGTGCCAGCAGTACGTGGGGGGATTTGCAGCCCCAGCATTTT
-,TRBV11-2,few,TRBJ1-1,CASSLDPGNTEAFF,TGTGCCAGCAGCTTAGACCCAGGGAACACTGAAGCTTTCTTT
TRBD1,TRBV28,once,TRBJ2-5,CASSLAQGARKTQYF,TGTGCCAGCAGTTTAGCACAGGGGGCTCGGAAGACCCAGTACTTC
-,TRBV5-6,-,TRBJ1-3,CASSLQGGGNTIYF,TGTGCCAGCAGCTTACAGGGAGGCGGAAACACCATATATTTT
-,TRBV5-3,-,TRBJ2-1,CARSPRTFVNEQFF,TGTGCCAGAAGCCCAAGGACCTTTGTCAATGAGCAGTTCTTC
-,TRBV19,-,TRBJ2-2,CASSTRANTGELFF,TGTGCCAGTAGTACGAGAGCCAACACCGGGGAGCTGTTTTTT
TRBD1,TRBV18,-,TRBJ1-4,CASSPTGRMEKLFF,TGTGCCAGCTCACCGACAGGGAGGATGGAAAAACTGTTTTTT
-,TRBV27,many,TRBJ2-3,CASRIKGGGLVDTDTQYF,TGTGCCAGCAGAATTAAGGGGGGAGGGCTAGTCGACACAGATACGCAGTATTTT
-,TRBV2,-,TRBJ2-7,CASKNRLGAIYEQYF,TGTGCCAGCAAGAACAGACTAGGAGCGATCTACGAGCAGTACTTC
-,TRBV21-1,-,TRBJ2-3,CASSTSGPDTQYF,TGTGCCAGCAGCACGTCTGGCCCAGATACGCAGTATTTT
-,TRBV6-6,-,TRBJ1-1,CASRMEPGGTEAFF,TGTGCCAGTAGGATGGAGCCGGGCGGCACTGAAGCTTTCTTT
TRBD1,TRBV9,-,TRBJ2-1,CASSVDLGQGRPKFF,TGTGCCAGCAGCGTAGATTTGGGACAGGGGCGCCCAAAGTTCTTC
TRBD2,TRBV19,-,TRBJ2-2,CASRMRLAGSNTGELFF,TGTGCCAGTAGAATGCGACTAGCGGGATCCAACACCGGGGAGCTGTTTTTT
-,TRBV7-9,-,TRBJ1-1,CASGLTGRTEAFF,TGTGCCAGCGGCTTAACAGGGAGGACTGAAGCTTTCTTT
-,TRBV7-9,-,TRBJ2-5,CASSLNGRLQETQYF,TGTGCCAGCAGCTTAAATGGACGACTCCAAGAGACCCAGTACTTC
-,TRBV6-5,-,TRBJ2-5,CASSPSQGRTLYF,TGTGCCAGCAGTCCCAGCCAAGGCCGAACATTGTACTTC
-,TRBV5-1,-,TRBJ2-7,CASSLDRYHEQYF,TGCGCCAGCAGCTTGGACCGGTATCACGAGCAGTACTTC
-,TRBV27,-,TRBJ2-1,CASRGLSSLRHEQFF,TGTGCCAGCAGGGGGTTATCATCCCTGCGCCATGAGCAGTTCTTC
TRBD1,TRBV4-3,-,TRBJ2-1,CASSPGGTSYNEQFF,TGCGCCAGCAGCCCAGGGGGAACGTCCTACAATGAGCAGTTCTTC
-,TRBV4-3,-,TRBJ2-1,CASSRVRGRGSYNEQFF,TGCGCCAGCAGCCGTGTTCGGGGGAGAGGATCCTACAATGAGCAGTTCTTC
TRBD1,TRBV29-1,-,TRBJ2-7,CSVRDSNYEQYF,TGCAGCGTTAGGGACAGCAACTACGAGCAGTACTTC
TRBD1,TRBV9,-,TRBJ2-1,CASSGRQGNEQFF,TGTGCCAGCAGCGGCCGACAGGGAAATGAGCAGTTCTTC
-,TRBV6-1,-,TRBJ2-3,CASSERSTDTQYF,TGTGCCAGCAGTGAAAGGAGCACAGATACGCAGTATTTT
TRBD1,TRBV2,-,TRBJ2-3,CASSRTGGSLVFTDTQYF,TGTGCCAGCAGTCGGACAGGGGGATCACTAGTCTTCACAGATACGCAGTATTTT
-,TRBV7-7,-,TRBJ2-1,CASSGGDDNEQFF,TGTGCCAGCAGCGGCGGGGACGACAATGAGCAGTTCTTC
TRBD1,TRBV7-9,-,TRBJ2-7,CASSPPGQGYEQYF,TGTGCCAGCAGTCCCCCGGGACAGGGGTACGAGCAGTACTTC
-,TRBV30,-,TRBJ1-1,CASSSTSNTEAFF,TGTGCCTCTAGCTCAACATCGAACACTGAAGCTTTCTTT
TRBD1,TRBV19,-,TRBJ1-5,CASRGGTGGNQPQHF,TGTGCCAGTAGGGGTGGGACAGGGGGCAATCAGCCCCAGCATTTT
TRBD2,TRBV4-3,-,TRBJ2-3,CASSQLSGGGSRDTQYF,TGCGCCAGCAGCCAACTTTCGGGTGGCGGGAGTCGAGATACGCAGTATTTT
-,TRBV7-9,-,TRBJ2-3,CASSLPGHLTDTQYF,TGTGCCAGCAGCTTACCGGGACACCTCACAGATACGCAGTATTTT
-,TRBV19,-,TRBJ1-5,CATEPSYSNQPQHF,TGTGCCACCGAGCCCAGTTATAGCAATCAGCCCCAGCATTTT
TRBD1,TRBV6-5,-,TRBJ2-7,CASSYGTGLGYEQYF,TGTGCCAGCAGTTACGGGACAGGGCTGGGTTACGAGCAGTACTTC
TRBD1,TRBV15,-,TRBJ2-4,CATSIEGTGVNIQYF,TGTGCCACCAGCATCGAGGGGACAGGGGTAAACATTCAGTACTTC
-,TRBV6-1,many,TRBJ2-7,CASSEAGGHYEQYF,TGTGCCAGCAGTGAAGCGGGAGGCCACTACGAGCAGTACTTC
-,TRBV5-1,-,TRBJ1-1,CASSSVGQNTEAFF,TGCGCCAGCAGCTCGGTTGGACAGAACACTGAAGCTTTCTTT
TRBD2,TRBV15,-,TRBJ2-1,CATSRARGLAVNEQFF,TGTGCCACCAGCAGAGCCAGAGGACTAGCGGTGAATGAGCAGTTCTTC
-,TRBV28,-,TRBJ2-7,CASSRPTYEQYF,TGTGCCAGCAGCCGCCCGACCTACGAGCAGTACTTC
-,TRBV11-3,once,TRBJ2-5,CASSPGNTQETQYF,TGTGCCAGCAGCCCGGGCAATACGCAAGAGACCCAGTACTTC
-,TRBV27,-,TRBJ1-5,CAKAGGINQPQHF,TGTGCTAAGGCGGGGGGCATCAATCAGCCCCAGCATTTT
TRBD2,TRBV9,few,TRBJ2-2,CASSVVAGANTGELFF,TGTGCCAGCAGCGTAGTAGCGGGGGCGAACACCGGGGAGCTGTTTTTT
-,TRBV2,-,TRBJ2-7,CASTLPGYEQYF,TGTGCCAGCACCCTGCCGGGCTACGAGCAGTACTTC
-,TRBV28,-,TRBJ2-1,CASSSDYNEQFF,TGTGCCAGCTCCTCCGATTACAATGAGCAGTTCTTC